This entry is about one TCR beta chain. Per the germline V gene, CDR1 is MDHEN and CDR2 is SYDVKM. V shed 3 bases, J shed 3 bases, and the junction held 9 bases outside the gene matches. The CDR3 is made up of 17 amino acids. The sample originates from a study of cytomegalovirus exposure and HLA in healthy donors. The PCR used 60 Vbeta and 13 Jbeta primers. The protocol was immunoSEQ multiplex PCR, while the TCRdb copy is restricted to in-frame clones and leaves out a portion. Here the sample spans roughly 110,000 clones, roughly 82% being singletons. This TCR was recovered from a male donor in good health and CMV-seropositive. V usage is TRBV28 and J usage is TRBJ1-4, with 8 bases aligning to TRBD1. The sequenced sample was PBMCs. CDR3 DNA: TGTGCCAGCAGTTTTTATCAGGGGGCAACGTCTAATGAAAAACTGTTTTTT. Encoded protein: CASSFYQGATSNEKLFF. The variable domain in full, completed from reference TRBV28 and TRBJ1-4, reads DVKVTQSSRYLVKRTGEKVFLECVQDMDHENMFWYRQDPGLGLRLIYFSYDVKMKEKGDIPEGYSVSREKKERFSLILESASTNQTSMYLCASSFYQGATSNEKLFFGSGTQLSVL.